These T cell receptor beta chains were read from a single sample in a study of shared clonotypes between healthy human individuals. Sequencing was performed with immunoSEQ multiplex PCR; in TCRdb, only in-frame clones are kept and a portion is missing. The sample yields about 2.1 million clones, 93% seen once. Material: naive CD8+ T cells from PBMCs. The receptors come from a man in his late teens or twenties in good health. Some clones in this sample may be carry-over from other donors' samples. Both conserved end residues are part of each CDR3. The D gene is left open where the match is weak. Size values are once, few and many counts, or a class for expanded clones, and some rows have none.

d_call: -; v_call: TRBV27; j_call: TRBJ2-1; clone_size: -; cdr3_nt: TGTGCCAGCAGTCCCCAGGTGACGCCCTCCTACAATGAGCAGTTCTTC; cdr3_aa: CASSPQVTPSYNEQFF
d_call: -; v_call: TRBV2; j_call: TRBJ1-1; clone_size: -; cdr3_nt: TGTGCCAGCATGGGAGTCGAAGCTTTCTTT; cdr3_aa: CASMGVEAFF
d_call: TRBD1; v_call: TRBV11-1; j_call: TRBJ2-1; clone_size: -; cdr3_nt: TGTGCCAGCAGCTTCAATAACAGGGGCCGGGTGTTATATGAGCAGTTCTTC; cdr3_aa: CASSFNNRGRVLYEQFF
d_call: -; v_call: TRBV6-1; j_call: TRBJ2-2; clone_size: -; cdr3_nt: TGTGCCAGCAGTGAGCACGGGGAGCTGTTTTTT; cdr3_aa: CASSEHGELFF
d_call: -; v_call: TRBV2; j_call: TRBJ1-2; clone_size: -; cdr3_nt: TGTGCCAGCAGAAACACAGGGTCCGCCTATGGCTACACCTTC; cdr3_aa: CASRNTGSAYGYTF
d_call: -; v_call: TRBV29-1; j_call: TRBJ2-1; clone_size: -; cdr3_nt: TGCAGCGGGAGGGGACAAAGCAATGAGCAGTTCTTC; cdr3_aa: CSGRGQSNEQFF
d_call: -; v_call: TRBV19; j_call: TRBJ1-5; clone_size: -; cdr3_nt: TGTGCCAGTAGTCCCAGACACGCTCCCAACAATCAGCCCCAGCATTTT; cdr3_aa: CASSPRHAPNNQPQHF
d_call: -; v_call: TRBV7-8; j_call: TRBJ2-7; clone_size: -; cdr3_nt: TGTGCCAGCAGCCCCCCCCACGGAAACACCTACGAGCAGTACTTC; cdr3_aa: CASSPPHGNTYEQYF
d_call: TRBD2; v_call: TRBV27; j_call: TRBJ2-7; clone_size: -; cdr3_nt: TGTGCCAGCAGTTTACCTCTCTTAGCGGGAGATCTAGGCGAGCAGTACTTC; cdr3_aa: CASSLPLLAGDLGEQYF
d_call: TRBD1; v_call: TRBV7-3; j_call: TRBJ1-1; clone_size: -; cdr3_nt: TGTGCCAGCAGCGCCACACCGGGACAGGCGACTGAAGCTTTCTTT; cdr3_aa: CASSATPGQATEAFF
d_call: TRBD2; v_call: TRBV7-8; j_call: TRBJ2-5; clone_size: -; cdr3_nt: TGTGCCAGCAGCGGAGGACTAGCGGGGGGGGAAGAGACCCAGTACTTC; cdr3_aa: CASSGGLAGGEETQYF
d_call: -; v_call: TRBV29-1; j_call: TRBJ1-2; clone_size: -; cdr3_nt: TGCAGCGTTACCACAACCCAGAACGGGGGGTATGGCTACACCTTC; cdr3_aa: CSVTTTQNGGYGYTF
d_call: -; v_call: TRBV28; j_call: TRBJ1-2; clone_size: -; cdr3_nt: TGTGCCAGCAGTTCGCGGGATTACCCTAACTATGGCTACACCTTC; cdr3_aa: CASSSRDYPNYGYTF
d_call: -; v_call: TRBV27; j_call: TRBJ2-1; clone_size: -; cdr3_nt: TGTGCCAGCAGCCCCTCGGGGTCCTCCTACAATGAGCAGTTCTTC; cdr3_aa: CASSPSGSSYNEQFF
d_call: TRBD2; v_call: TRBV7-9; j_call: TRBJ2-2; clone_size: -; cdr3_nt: TGTGCCAGCAGCCAGGCTAGCGGCCCCGGGGAGCTGTTTTTT; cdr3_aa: CASSQASGPGELFF
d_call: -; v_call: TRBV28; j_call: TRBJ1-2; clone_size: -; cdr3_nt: TGTGCCAGCAGCCTCCCCAATGATGGCTACACCTTC; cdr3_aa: CASSLPNDGYTF
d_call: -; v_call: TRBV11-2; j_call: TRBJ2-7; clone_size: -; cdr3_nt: TGTGCCAGCAGCTTAGGGATCGCCTCCTACGAGCAGTACTTC; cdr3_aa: CASSLGIASYEQYF
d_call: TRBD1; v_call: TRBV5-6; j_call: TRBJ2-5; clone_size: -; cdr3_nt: TGTGCCAGCAGCCCCGGGACAGGGTTGAGCCAAGAGACCCAGTACTTC; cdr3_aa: CASSPGTGLSQETQYF
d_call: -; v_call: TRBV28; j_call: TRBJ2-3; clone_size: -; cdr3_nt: TGTGCCAGCAGTTTATCCCCTCCGGGGGTGACAGCTACGCAGTATTTT; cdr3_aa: CASSLSPPGVTATQYF
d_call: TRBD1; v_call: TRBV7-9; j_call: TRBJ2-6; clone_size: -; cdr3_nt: TGTGCCAGCACTCCTACAGGGGGCGCTGGGGCCAACGTCCTGACTTTC; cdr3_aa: CASTPTGGAGANVLTF
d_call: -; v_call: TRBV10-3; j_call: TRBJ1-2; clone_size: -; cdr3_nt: TGTGCCATCAGTGAGTCGGCAGCTAACTATGGCTACACCTTC; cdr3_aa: CAISESAANYGYTF
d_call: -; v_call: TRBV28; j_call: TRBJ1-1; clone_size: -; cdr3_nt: TGTGCCAGCAGTTTATCTTCTTGGGGCTTGAACACTGAAGCTTTCTTT; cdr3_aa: CASSLSSWGLNTEAFF
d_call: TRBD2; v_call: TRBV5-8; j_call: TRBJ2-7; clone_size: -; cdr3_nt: TGTGCCAGCAGCGAGCGGGAATACGAGCAGTACTTC; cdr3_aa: CASSEREYEQYF
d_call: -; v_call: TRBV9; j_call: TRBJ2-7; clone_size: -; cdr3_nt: TGTGCCAGCAGCGCTTCCGCGGGAAACTACGAGCAGTACTTC; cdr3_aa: CASSASAGNYEQYF
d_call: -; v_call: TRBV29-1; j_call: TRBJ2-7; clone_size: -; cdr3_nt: TGCAGCGTTGCTGTTTCAACCACCCCCTACGAGCAGTACTTC; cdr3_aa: CSVAVSTTPYEQYF
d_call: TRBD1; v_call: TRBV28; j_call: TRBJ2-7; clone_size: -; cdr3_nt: TGTGCCAGCAACAACTTGGGACAGGGGGAATACGAGCAGTACTTC; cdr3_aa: CASNNLGQGEYEQYF
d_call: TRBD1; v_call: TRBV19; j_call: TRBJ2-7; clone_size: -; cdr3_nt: TGTGCCAGTTCTAGAGGGGGCAGGGGGCAGTTCTACGAGCAGTACTTC; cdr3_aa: CASSRGGRGQFYEQYF
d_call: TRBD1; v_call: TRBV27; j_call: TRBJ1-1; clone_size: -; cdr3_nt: TGTGCCAGCAGTTTACGCCAGGGGGGGACTGAAGCTTTCTTT; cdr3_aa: CASSLRQGGTEAFF
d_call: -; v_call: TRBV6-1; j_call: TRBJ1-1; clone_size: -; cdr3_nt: TGTGCCAGCAGTGAATGGCAGGGAGTTACTGAAGCTTTCTTT; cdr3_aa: CASSEWQGVTEAFF
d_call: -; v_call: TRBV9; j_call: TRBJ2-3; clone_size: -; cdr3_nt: TGTGCCAGCAGCGTAGCACGAACTAGCACAGATACGCAGTATTTT; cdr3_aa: CASSVARTSTDTQYF
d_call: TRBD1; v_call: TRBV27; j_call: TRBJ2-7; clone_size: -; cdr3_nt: TGTGCCAGCAGTAACACCGGGACAGGGAGACATAGGTACGAGCAGTACTTC; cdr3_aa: CASSNTGTGRHRYEQYF
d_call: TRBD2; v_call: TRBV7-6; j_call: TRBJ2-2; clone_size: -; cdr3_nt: TGTGCCAGCAGCTTAGTGGTATGGCGGGAGGCAAGGTCCGGGGAGCTGTTTTTT; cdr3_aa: CASSLVVWREARSGELFF
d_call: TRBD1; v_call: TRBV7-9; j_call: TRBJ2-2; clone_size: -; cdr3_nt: TGTGCCAGCAGCTCGTCGGACAGGGGATCTGGCGGGGAGCTGTTTTTT; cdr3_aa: CASSSSDRGSGGELFF
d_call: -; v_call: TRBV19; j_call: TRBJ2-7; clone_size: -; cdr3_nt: TGTGCCAGTAGTATGGTGGGATTCTACGAGCAGTACTTC; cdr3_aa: CASSMVGFYEQYF
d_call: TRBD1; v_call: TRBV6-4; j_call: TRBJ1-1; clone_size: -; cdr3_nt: TGTGCCAGCAGGGGGGACAGGGAGACCACTGAAGCTTTCTTT; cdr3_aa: CASRGDRETTEAFF
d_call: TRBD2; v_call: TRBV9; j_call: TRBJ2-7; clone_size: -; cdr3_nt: TGTGCCAGCAGCCAAGGGACTAGCGGAGCCTACGAGCAGTACTTC; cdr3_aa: CASSQGTSGAYEQYF
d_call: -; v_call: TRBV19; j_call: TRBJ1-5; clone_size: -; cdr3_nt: TGTGCCAGTAGTACCCCTCGCGGGGCAGGGAATCAGCCCCAGCATTTT; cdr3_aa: CASSTPRGAGNQPQHF
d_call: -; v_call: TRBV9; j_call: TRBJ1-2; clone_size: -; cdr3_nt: TGTGCCAGCAGCCCGGAGGGTATTAGGGTCTACACCTTC; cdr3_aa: CASSPEGIRVYTF
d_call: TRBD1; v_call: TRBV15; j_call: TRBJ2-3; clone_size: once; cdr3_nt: TGTGCCACCAGCCTAGGACAGGCCACAGATACGCAGTATTTT; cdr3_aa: CATSLGQATDTQYF
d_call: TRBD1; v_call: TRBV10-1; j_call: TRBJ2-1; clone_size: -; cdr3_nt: TGCGCCAGCAGTGATGGGACAGCCTACAATGAGCAGTTCTTC; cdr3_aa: CASSDGTAYNEQFF
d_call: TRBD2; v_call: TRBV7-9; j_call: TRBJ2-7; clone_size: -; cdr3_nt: TGTGCCAGCAGCATACTAGCGGGGGGGAGCTCCTACGAGCAGTACTTC; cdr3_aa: CASSILAGGSSYEQYF
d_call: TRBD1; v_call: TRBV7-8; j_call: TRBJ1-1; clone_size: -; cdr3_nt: TGTGCCAGCAGCTTAGCTGGTAGACAGGGGGAGAGAGCTTTCTTT; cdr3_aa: CASSLAGRQGERAFF
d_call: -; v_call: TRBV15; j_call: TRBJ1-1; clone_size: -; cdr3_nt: TGTGCCACCAGCAGTCCCCGACAGGCCCCCAACCCGGAAGCTTTCTTT; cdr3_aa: CATSSPRQAPNPEAFF
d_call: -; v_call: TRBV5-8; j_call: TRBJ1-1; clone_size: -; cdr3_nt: TGTGCCAGCAGCTTGGTTCGGGGGCACACTGAAGCTTTCTTT; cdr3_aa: CASSLVRGHTEAFF
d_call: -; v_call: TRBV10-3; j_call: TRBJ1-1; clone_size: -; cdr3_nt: TGTGCCATCCGAAACAGGGAAAACACTGAAGCTTTCTTT; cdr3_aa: CAIRNRENTEAFF
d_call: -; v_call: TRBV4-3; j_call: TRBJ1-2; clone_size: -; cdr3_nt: TGCGCCAGCAGCCAAGATTGGGGAGGCCCCTATGGCTACACCTTC; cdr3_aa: CASSQDWGGPYGYTF
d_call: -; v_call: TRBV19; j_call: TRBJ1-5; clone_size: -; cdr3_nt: TGTGCCAGTAGTATAGATATCGCCCGCGGGTGGAGCCAGCATTTT; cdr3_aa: CASSIDIARGWSQHF
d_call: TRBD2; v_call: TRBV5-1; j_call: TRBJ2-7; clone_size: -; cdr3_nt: TGCGCCAGCAGCCCGGGACTAGCGGGATCCTACGAGCAGTACTTC; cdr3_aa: CASSPGLAGSYEQYF
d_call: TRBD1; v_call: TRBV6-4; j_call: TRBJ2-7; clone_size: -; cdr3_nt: TGTGCCAGCAGTCTACGACAGGGGGCCGAGCAGTACTTC; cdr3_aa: CASSLRQGAEQYF
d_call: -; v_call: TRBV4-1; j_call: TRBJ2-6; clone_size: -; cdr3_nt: TGCGCCAGCAGCCAAGTTGGGGCCAACGTCCTGACTTTC; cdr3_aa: CASSQVGANVLTF
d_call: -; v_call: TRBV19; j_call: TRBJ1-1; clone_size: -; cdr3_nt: TGTGCCAGTAGTTCAAGGGGTCGTGACGAAGCTTTCTTT; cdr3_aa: CASSSRGRDEAFF
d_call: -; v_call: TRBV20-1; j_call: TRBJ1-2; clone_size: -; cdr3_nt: TGCAGTGTGCAGCTCGGCTACACCTTC; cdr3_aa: CSVQLGYTF
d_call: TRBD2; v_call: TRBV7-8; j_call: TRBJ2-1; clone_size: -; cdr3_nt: TGTGCCAGCAGCTTAAGTAGCGGGAGGTTTGATCTCCGCGAGCAGTTCTTC; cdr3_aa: CASSLSSGRFDLREQFF
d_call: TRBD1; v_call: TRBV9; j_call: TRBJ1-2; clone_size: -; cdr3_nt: TGTGCCAGCAGCGTGCCAGGGGGCGACGGCTACACCTTC; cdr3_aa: CASSVPGGDGYTF
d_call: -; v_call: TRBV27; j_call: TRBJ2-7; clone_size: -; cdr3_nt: TGTGCCAGCAGTTCGGGGCAGACCTACGAGCAGTACTTC; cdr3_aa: CASSSGQTYEQYF